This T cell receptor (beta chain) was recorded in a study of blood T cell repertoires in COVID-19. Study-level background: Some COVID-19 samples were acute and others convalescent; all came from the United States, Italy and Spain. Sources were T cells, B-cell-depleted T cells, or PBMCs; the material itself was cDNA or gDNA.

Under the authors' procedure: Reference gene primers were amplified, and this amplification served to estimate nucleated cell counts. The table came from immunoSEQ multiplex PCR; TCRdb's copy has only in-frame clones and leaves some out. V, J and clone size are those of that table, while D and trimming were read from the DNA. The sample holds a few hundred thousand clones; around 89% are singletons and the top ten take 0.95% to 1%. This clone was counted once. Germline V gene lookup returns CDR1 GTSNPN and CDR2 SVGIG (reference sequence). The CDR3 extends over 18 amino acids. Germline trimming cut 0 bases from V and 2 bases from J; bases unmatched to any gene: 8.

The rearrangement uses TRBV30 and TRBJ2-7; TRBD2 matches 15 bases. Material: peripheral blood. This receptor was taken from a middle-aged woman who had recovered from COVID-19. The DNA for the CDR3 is TGTGCCTGGAGTGTCTGGACTAGCGGGAGGGCCGGGGCCTACGAGCAGTACGTC. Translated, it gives CAWSVWTSGRAGAYEQYV.